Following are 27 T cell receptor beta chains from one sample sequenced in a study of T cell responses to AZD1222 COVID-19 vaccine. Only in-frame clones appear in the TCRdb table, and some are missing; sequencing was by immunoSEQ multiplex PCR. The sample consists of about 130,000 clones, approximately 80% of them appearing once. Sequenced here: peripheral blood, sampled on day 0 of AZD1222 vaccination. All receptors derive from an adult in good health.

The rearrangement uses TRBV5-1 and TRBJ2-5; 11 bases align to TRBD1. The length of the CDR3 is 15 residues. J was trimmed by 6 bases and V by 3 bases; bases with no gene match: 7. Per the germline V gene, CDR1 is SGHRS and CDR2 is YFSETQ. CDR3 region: CASSSVGQGAKTQYF. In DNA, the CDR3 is TGCGCCAGCAGCTCCGTAGGACAGGGGGCCAAGACCCAGTACTTC.

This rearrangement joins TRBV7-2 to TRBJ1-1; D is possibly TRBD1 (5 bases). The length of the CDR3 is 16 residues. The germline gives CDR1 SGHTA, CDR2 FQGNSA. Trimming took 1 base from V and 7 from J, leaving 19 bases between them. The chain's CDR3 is CASSLVGRGGRYEAFF. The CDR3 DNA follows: TGTGCCAGCAGCTTAGTGGGCCGGGGGGGACGTTATGAAGCTTTCTTT.

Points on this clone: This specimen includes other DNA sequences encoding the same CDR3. CDR3 protein: CASSSDTEAFF. The CDR3 bases are TGCGCCAGCAGCTCGGACACTGAAGCTTTCTTT. This chain uses TRBV5-1 with TRBJ1-1; no definite D call. This CDR3 contains 11 residues. Trimming pared 3 bases from V and 3 bases from J, leaving 3 bases between. Germline V lookup: CDR1 SGHRS, CDR2 YFSETQ.

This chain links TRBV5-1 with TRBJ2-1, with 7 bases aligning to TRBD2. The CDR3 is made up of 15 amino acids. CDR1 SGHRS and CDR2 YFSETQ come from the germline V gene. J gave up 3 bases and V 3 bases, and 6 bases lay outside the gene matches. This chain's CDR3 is CASSSGLAGYNEQFF. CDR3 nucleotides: TGCGCCAGCAGCTCGGGATTAGCGGGCTACAATGAGCAGTTCTTC.

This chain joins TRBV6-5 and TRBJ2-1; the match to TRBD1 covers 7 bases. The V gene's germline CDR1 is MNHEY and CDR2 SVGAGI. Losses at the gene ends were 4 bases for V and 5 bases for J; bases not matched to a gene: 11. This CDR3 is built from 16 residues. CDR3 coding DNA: TGTGCCAGCAGTTTCGATACCGGGACAGCCAACAATGAGCAGTTCTTC. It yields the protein CASSFDTGTANNEQFF.

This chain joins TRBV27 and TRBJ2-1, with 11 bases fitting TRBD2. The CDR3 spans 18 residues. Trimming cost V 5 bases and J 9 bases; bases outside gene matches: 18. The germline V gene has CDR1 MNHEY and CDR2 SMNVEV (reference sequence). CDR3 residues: CASSREALVAGGPGEQFF. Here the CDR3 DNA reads TGTGCCAGCAGTAGAGAAGCGTTGGTAGCGGGGGGGCCGGGTGAGCAGTTCTTC.

This CDR3 is CASSPGDTGGVYGYTF. CDR3 nucleotides: TGTGCCAGCAGTCCCGGCGATACAGGTGGGGTCTATGGCTACACCTTC. The chain couples TRBV28 to TRBJ1-2; tentative D call: TRBD1 (5 bases). The CDR3 runs to 16 residues. V was clipped by 5 bases and J by 4 bases, with 20 bases between them. Looked up from germline, CDR1 is MDHEN and CDR2 is SYDVKM.

This CDR3 is CAWSPPGNTIYF. As DNA, the CDR3 is TGTGCCTGGAGCCCACCGGGAAACACCATATATTTT. The chain uses TRBV30 and TRBJ1-3; no clear D. The CDR3 is made up of 12 amino acids. Germline lookup yields CDR1 GTSNPN and CDR2 SVGIG (reference sequence). The V and J ends lost 3 bases and 4 bases respectively, with 7 bases between them.

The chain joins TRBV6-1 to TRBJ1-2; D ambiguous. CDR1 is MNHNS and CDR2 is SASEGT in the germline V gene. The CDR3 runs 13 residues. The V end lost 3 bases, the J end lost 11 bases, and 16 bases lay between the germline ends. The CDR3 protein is CASSDRLRVGYTF. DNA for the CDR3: TGTGCCAGCAGTGACAGGCTCCGAGTAGGGTACACCTTC.

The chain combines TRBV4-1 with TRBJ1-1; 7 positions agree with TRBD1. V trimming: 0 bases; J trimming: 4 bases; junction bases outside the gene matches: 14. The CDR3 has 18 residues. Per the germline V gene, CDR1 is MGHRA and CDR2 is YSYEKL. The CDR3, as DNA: TGCGCCAGCAGCCAAGATCGGAGACAGGGAGTTCTGGGCACTGAAGCTTTCTTT. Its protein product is CASSQDRRQGVLGTEAFF.

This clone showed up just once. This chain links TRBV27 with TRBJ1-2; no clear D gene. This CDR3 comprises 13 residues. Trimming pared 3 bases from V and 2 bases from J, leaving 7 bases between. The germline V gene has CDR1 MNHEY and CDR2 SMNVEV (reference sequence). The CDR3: CASSFQSNYGYTF. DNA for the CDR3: TGTGCCAGCAGTTTCCAGTCGAACTATGGCTACACCTTC.

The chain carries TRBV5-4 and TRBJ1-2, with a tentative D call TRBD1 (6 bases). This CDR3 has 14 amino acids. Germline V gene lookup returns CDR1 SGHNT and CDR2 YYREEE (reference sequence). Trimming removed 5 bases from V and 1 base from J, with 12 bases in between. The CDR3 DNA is TGTGCCAGCAGTTCCCAGGGGATTAACTATGGCTACACCTTC. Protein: CASSSQGINYGYTF.

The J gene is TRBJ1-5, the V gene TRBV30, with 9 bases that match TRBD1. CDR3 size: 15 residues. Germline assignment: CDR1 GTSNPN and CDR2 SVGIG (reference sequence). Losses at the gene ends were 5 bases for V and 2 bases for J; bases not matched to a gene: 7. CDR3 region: CAWGGQGVGNQPQHF. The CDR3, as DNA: TGTGCCTGGGGGGGACAGGGCGTCGGCAATCAGCCCCAGCATTTT.

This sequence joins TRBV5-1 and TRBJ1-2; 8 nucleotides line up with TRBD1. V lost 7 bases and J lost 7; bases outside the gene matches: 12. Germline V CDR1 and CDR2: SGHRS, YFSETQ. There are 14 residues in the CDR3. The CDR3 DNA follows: TGCGCCAGCGGCCTTCCAGGGGGCGAGAGTGGCTACACCTTC. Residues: CASGLPGGESGYTF. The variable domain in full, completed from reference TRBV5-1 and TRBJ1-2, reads KAGVTQTPRYLIKTRGQQVTLSCSPISGHRSVSWYQQTPGQGLQFLFEYFSETQRNKGNFPGRFSGRQFSNSRSEMNVSTLELGDSALYLCASGLPGGESGYTFGSGTRLTVV.

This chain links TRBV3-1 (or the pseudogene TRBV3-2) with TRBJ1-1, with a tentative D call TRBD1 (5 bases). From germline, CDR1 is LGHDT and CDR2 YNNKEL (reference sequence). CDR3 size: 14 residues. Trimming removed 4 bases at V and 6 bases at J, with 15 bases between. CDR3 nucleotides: TGTGCCAGCAGCCCCCTAAGGGGTCGCCCTGAAGCTTTCTTT. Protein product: CASSPLRGRPEAFF.

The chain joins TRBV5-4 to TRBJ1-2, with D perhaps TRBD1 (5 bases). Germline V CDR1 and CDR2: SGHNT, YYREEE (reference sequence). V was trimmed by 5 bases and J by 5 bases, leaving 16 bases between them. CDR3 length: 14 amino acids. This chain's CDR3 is CASSPGPGSYGYTF. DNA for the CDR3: TGTGCCAGCAGTCCTGGTCCAGGGAGTTATGGCTACACCTTC.

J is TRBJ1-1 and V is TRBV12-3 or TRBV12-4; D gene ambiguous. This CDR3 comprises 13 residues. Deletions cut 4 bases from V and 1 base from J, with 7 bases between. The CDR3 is CASSSNTNTEAFF. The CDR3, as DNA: TGTGCCAGCAGTTCGAATACGAACACTGAAGCTTTCTTT.

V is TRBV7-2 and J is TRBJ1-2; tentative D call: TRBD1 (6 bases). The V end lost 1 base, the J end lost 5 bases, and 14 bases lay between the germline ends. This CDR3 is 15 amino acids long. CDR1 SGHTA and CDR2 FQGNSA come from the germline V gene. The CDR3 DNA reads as TGTGCCAGCAGCTTAGGGGCAGGGGCAGGGTATGGCTACACCTTC. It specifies CASSLGAGAGYGYTF. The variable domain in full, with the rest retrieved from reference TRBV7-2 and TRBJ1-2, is GAGVSQSPSNKVTEKGKDVELRCDPISGHTALYWYRQSLGQGLEFLIYFQGNSAPDKSGLPSDRFSAERTGGSVSTLTIQRTQQEDSAVYLCASSLGAGAGYGYTFGSGTRLTVV.

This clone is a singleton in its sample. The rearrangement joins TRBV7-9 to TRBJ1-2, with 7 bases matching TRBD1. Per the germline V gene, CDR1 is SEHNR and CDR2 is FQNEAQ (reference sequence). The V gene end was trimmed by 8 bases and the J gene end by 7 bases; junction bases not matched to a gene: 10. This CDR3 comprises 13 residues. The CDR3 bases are TGTGCCAGCGGTCGACAGGGCAACGGTGGCTACACCTTC. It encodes CASGRQGNGGYTF.

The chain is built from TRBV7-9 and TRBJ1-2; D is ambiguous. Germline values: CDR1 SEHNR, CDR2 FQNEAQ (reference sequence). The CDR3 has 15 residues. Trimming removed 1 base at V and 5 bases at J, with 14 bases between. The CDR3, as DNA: TGTGCCAGCAGCTTAGGAGGAGGTTCTTTATATGGCTACACCTTC. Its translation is CASSLGGGSLYGYTF. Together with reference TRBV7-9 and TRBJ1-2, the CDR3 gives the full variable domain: DTGVSQNPRHKITKRGQNVTFRCDPISEHNRLYWYRQTLGQGPEFLTYFQNEAQLEKSRLLSDRFSAERPKGSFSTLEIQRTEQGDSAMYLCASSLGGGSLYGYTFGSGTRLTVV.

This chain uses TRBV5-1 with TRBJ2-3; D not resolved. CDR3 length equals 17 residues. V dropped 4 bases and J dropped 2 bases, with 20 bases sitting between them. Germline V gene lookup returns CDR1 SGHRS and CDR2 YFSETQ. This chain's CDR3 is CASSPSGPTQITDTQYF. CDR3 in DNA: TGCGCCAGCAGCCCCTCGGGTCCTACCCAAATCACAGATACGCAGTATTTT. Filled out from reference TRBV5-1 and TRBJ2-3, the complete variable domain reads KAGVTQTPRYLIKTRGQQVTLSCSPISGHRSVSWYQQTPGQGLQFLFEYFSETQRNKGNFPGRFSGRQFSNSRSEMNVSTLELGDSALYLCASSPSGPTQITDTQYFGPGTRLTVL.

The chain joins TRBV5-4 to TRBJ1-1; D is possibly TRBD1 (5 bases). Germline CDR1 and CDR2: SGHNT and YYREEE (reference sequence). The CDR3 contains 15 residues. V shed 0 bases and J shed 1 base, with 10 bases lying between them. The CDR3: CASSLGGRGNTEAFF. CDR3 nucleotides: TGTGCCAGCAGCTTGGGGGGGAGAGGGAACACTGAAGCTTTCTTT.

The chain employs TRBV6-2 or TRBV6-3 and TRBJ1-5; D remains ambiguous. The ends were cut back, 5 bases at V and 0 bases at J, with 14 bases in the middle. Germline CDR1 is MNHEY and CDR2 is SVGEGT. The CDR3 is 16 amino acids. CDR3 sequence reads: CASSRRSENSNQPQHF. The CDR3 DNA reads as TGTGCCAGCAGTCGAAGGTCAGAGAATAGCAATCAGCCCCAGCATTTT.

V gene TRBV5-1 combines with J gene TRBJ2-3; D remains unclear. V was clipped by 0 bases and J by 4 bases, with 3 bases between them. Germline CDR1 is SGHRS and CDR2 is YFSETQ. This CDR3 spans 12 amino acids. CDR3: CASSLEADTQYF. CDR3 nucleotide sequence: TGCGCCAGCAGCTTGGAGGCAGATACGCAGTATTTT.

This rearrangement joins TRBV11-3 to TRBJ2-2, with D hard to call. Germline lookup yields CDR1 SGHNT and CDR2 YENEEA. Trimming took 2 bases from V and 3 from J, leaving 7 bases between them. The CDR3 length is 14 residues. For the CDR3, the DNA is TGTGCCAGCAGCTTACTTAGGGACACCGGGGAGCTGTTTTTT. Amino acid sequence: CASSLLRDTGELFF.

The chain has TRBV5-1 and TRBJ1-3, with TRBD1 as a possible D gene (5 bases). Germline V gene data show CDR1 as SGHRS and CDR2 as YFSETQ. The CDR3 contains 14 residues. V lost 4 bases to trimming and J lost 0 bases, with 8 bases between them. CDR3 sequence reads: CASSPGGSGNTIYF. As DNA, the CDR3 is TGCGCCAGCAGCCCGGGGGGCTCTGGAAACACCATATATTTT.

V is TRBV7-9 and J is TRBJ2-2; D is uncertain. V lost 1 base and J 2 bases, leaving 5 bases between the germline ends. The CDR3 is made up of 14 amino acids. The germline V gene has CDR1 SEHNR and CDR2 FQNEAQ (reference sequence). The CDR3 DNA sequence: TGTGCCAGCAGCTTAGTTTCTAACACCGGGGAGCTGTTTTTT. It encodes CASSLVSNTGELFF.